These T cell receptor beta chains were read from a single sample in a study of cytomegalovirus exposure and HLA in healthy donors. Sequencing used immunoSEQ multiplex PCR; TCRdb keeps in-frame clones, though not all of them. The sample records 150,000 to 200,000 clones, 77% being singletons. Sequenced: PBMCs. Receptors were obtained from a female donor in good health and CMV-seronegative. The CDR3 runs from the conserved cysteine through the conserved F or W. Fields, in order: clone size, J gene, V gene, D gene, CDR3 protein, CDR3 DNA. The D gene is left open where the match is weak. Some rows have no size entry. The others give once, few or many, or a class for an expanded clone.

>.|TRBJ1-1|TRBV18|TRBD1
CASSPEQGATEAFF
TGTGCCAGCTCACCCGAACAGGGGGCAACTGAAGCTTTCTTT
>few|TRBJ1-2|TRBV9|.
CASSTGTDYGYTF
TGTGCCAGCAGCACCGGGACTGATTATGGCTACACCTTC
>once|TRBJ2-1|TRBV7-9|.
CASSQNRLEGDNEQFF
TGTGCCAGCAGCCAAAATCGGCTAGAGGGGGACAATGAGCAGTTCTTC
>.|TRBJ1-2|TRBV4-1|.
CASSPVGDNGYTF
TGCGCCAGCAGCCCGGTGGGTGACAATGGCTACACCTTC
>few|TRBJ1-1|TRBV28|TRBD1
CASRLPGQGLTEAFF
TGTGCCAGCAGGCTTCCGGGACAGGGGTTGACTGAAGCTTTCTTT
>.|TRBJ1-1|TRBV7-6|TRBD1
CASSLGNRGVMNTEAFF
TGTGCCAGCAGCTTAGGAAACAGGGGCGTAATGAACACTGAAGCTTTCTTT
>.|TRBJ1-1|TRBV2|.
CASSFGQTEAFF
TGTGCCAGCAGTTTTGGGCAAACTGAAGCTTTCTTT
>.|TRBJ1-2|TRBV28|.
CASPLAGPANGYTF
TGTGCCAGCCCCCTTGCGGGGCCCGCCAATGGCTACACCTTC
>once|TRBJ2-7|TRBV7-9|TRBD2
CASSLARGLGTSGYEQYF
TGTGCCAGCAGCTTAGCGCGGGGGCTAGGGACTAGCGGCTACGAGCAGTACTTC
>.|TRBJ2-1|TRBV4-2|TRBD1
CASSLPGTGGYNEQFF
TGTGCCAGCAGCCTCCCCGGGACAGGGGGATACAATGAGCAGTTCTTC
>.|TRBJ2-7|TRBV9|TRBD1
CASSDTGERTYEQYF
TGTGCCAGCAGCGACACAGGGGAGAGGACCTACGAGCAGTACTTC
>.|TRBJ2-7|TRBV5-1|TRBD2
CASSSASGGDERYF
TGCGCCAGCAGCTCAGCTAGCGGGGGGGACGAGCGGTACTTC
>.|TRBJ2-3|TRBV2|TRBD2
CASSWTSGGVSTDTQYF
TGTGCCAGCAGTTGGACTAGCGGGGGGGTTAGCACAGATACGCAGTATTTT
>.|TRBJ2-7|TRBV5-6|TRBD1
CASSLVNRGPIEQYF
TGTGCCAGCAGCTTGGTTAACAGGGGGCCGATCGAGCAGTACTTC
>.|TRBJ2-7|TRBV7-3|TRBD2
CASSPTSGGTYEQYF
TGTGCCAGCAGCCCAACTAGCGGGGGCACCTACGAGCAGTACTTC
>.|TRBJ1-4|TRBV29-1|.
CSGEDADEKLFF
TGCAGCGGGGAGGATGCGGATGAAAAACTGTTTTTT
>.|TRBJ1-1|TRBV19|.
CASSILQEAFF
TGTGCCAGTAGTATATTGCAGGAAGCTTTCTTT
>.|TRBJ2-1|TRBV4-1|TRBD1
CASSQERTGAYNEQFF
TGCGCCAGCAGCCAAGAGCGAACAGGGGCGTACAATGAGCAGTTCTTC
>.|TRBJ1-3|TRBV30|TRBD1
CAWNSGTGSGNTIYF
TGTGCCTGGAATTCCGGGACAGGGTCTGGAAACACCATATATTTT
>.|TRBJ2-2|TRBV6-5|.
CASSYTWGHTGELFF
TGTGCCAGCAGTTACACCTGGGGCCACACCGGGGAGCTGTTTTTT
>.|TRBJ2-4|TRBV2|.
CASSELASAKNIQYF
TGTGCCAGCAGTGAATTGGCTAGCGCCAAAAACATTCAGTACTTC
>.|TRBJ2-5|TRBV28|TRBD2
CASIGTNQETQYF
TGTGCCAGCATCGGGACTAACCAAGAGACCCAGTACTTC
>.|TRBJ2-1|TRBV27|TRBD2
CASSPGRIRLAGESYNEQFF
TGTGCCAGCAGTCCCGGACGGATTCGGCTAGCGGGAGAGTCCTACAATGAGCAGTTCTTC
>.|TRBJ1-4|TRBV30|.
CAWSFPWTATNEKLFF
TGTGCCTGGAGTTTCCCGTGGACAGCAACTAATGAAAAACTGTTTTTT
>.|TRBJ2-3|TRBV7-2|.
CASIPGVTTDTQYF
TGTGCCAGCATCCCGGGGGTAACCACAGATACGCAGTATTTT
>.|TRBJ2-5|TRBV9|TRBD2
CASSLGGWETQYF
TGTGCCAGCAGCTTGGGGGGGTGGGAGACCCAGTACTTC
>.|TRBJ1-1|TRBV27|TRBD1
CASTRSTGGFEAFF
TGTGCCAGCACTCGGTCGACAGGGGGATTTGAAGCTTTCTTT
>few|TRBJ2-1|TRBV7-9|.
CASSPKGSETYNEQFF
TGTGCCAGCAGCCCCAAGGGTAGCGAAACCTACAATGAGCAGTTCTTC
>.|TRBJ2-7|TRBV6-5|TRBD2
CAGGSSYEQYF
TGTGCCGGCGGGAGCTCCTACGAGCAGTACTTC
>.|TRBJ2-1|TRBV23-1|TRBD2
CAKSFSSGDSAYNEQFF
TGCGCCAAGTCCTTCTCTAGCGGGGACAGCGCCTACAATGAGCAGTTCTTC
>.|TRBJ2-2|TRBV5-1|.
CASSFNTGELFF
TGCGCCAGCAGCTTTAATACCGGGGAGCTGTTTTTT
>.|TRBJ2-5|TRBV18|.
CASSPGVPRGQETQYF
TGTGCCAGCTCCCCGGGGGTACCCCGGGGGCAAGAGACCCAGTACTTC
>once|TRBJ2-7|TRBV21-1|.
CASSKTPRGGESYEQYF
TGTGCCAGCAGCAAAACCCCTCGAGGGGGGGAATCTTACGAGCAGTACTTC
>.|TRBJ1-1|TRBV7-9|TRBD1
CASSLRGQGQTEAFF
TGTGCCAGCAGCTTGAGGGGACAGGGTCAAACTGAAGCTTTCTTT
>.|TRBJ1-5|TRBV18|TRBD1
CASSPGTDNQPQHF
TGTGCCAGCTCGCCCGGGACAGATAATCAGCCCCAGCATTTT
>.|TRBJ2-7|TRBV13|.
CASSLVGFKDYEQYF
TGTGCCAGCAGCTTAGTCGGTTTCAAAGACTACGAGCAGTACTTC
>.|TRBJ1-2|TRBV6-5|TRBD1
CASSLTGYGYTF
TGTGCCAGCAGCCTGACAGGGTATGGCTACACCTTC
>.|TRBJ2-3|TRBV5-1|.
CASSLPPPGNTQYF
TGCGCCAGCAGCTTGCCCCCCCCGGGAAATACGCAGTATTTT
>.|TRBJ1-1|TRBV6-5|.
CASRDSMNTEAFF
TGTGCCAGCAGAGACAGTATGAACACTGAAGCTTTCTTT
>once|TRBJ1-1|TRBV7-9|.
CASSSLVPQPEAFF
TGTGCCAGCAGCTCCCTAGTCCCCCAACCCGAAGCTTTCTTT
>.|TRBJ2-2|TRBV6-4|TRBD1
CASSEQGKGTGELFF
TGTGCCAGCAGTGAACAGGGGAAGGGCACCGGGGAGCTGTTTTTT
>.|TRBJ1-5|TRBV7-9|TRBD1
CASSLQGGQPQHF
TGTGCCAGCAGCTTGCAGGGGGGACAGCCCCAGCATTTT
>.|TRBJ2-7|TRBV5-6|.
CASSLPSGQSYEQYF
TGTGCCAGCAGCTTGCCCTCAGGGCAATCCTACGAGCAGTACTTC
>few|TRBJ1-1|TRBV2|.
CASNDPGQRNTEAFF
TGTGCCAGCAATGACCCGGGACAAAGAAACACTGAAGCTTTCTTT
>.|TRBJ2-2|TRBV7-7|TRBD2
CASSLELSGWLEPNTGELFF
TGTGCTAGCAGCTTAGAGCTTAGCGGGTGGCTGGAACCGAACACCGGGGAGCTGTTTTTT
>.|TRBJ1-2|TRBV27|.
CASSGGAYGYTF
TGTGCCAGCAGTGGAGGCGCCTATGGCTACACCTTC
>.|TRBJ2-7|TRBV19|.
CASSPGRKTSSDPYEQYF
TGTGCCAGTAGCCCCGGCCGTAAGACTTCAAGCGACCCCTACGAGCAGTACTTC
>.|TRBJ2-7|TRBV28|.
CASSPVTYEQYF
TGTGCCAGCAGCCCGGTCACCTACGAGCAGTACTTC
>few|TRBJ2-5|TRBV5-1|.
CASSLIGLGGRRETQYF
TGCGCCAGCAGCTTGATAGGTCTTGGTGGCAGGAGGGAGACCCAGTACTTC
>.|TRBJ1-2|TRBV7-3|TRBD1
CASSRNQGGQGGYTF
TGTGCCAGCAGCCGAAACCAGGGGGGACAGGGAGGCTACACCTTC
>few|TRBJ2-7|TRBV10-2|.
CASSEIVGGVREYEQYF
TGCGCCAGCAGTGAAATAGTAGGCGGAGTGAGGGAGTACGAGCAGTACTTC
>.|TRBJ2-7|TRBV10-3|TRBD2
CAISPGLAGEQYF
TGTGCCATCAGCCCCGGACTAGCGGGCGAGCAGTACTTC